The rows below give T cell receptor beta chains drawn from one sample of a study of cytomegalovirus exposure and HLA in healthy donors. Method: immunoSEQ multiplex PCR; TCRdb's copy keeps in-frame clones and lacks some. The table has around 150,000 clones, about 80% seen once. Source material: PBMCs. The receptors shown here come from a man aged 50 to 60 in good health and CMV-seropositive. Both conserved end residues are part of each CDR3. Each record gives: J gene, V gene, clone size, D gene, CDR3 protein, CDR3 DNA. A D gene is named only where the DNA matches it firmly. The size entry is marked missing in some rows and otherwise reads once, few, many or a size class.

j_call: TRBJ1-3; v_call: TRBV18; clone_size: -; d_call: -; cdr3_aa: CASSSAGSRGNTIYF; cdr3_nt: TGTGCCAGCTCATCCGCAGGGTCCCGAGGAAACACCATATATTTT
j_call: TRBJ1-3; v_call: TRBV5-6; clone_size: few; d_call: TRBD1; cdr3_aa: CASSLNRDRGHTIYF; cdr3_nt: TGTGCCAGCAGTCTCAACCGGGACAGAGGTCACACCATATATTTT
j_call: TRBJ2-1; v_call: TRBV4-2; clone_size: few; d_call: -; cdr3_aa: CASSQGGVLEGEQFF; cdr3_nt: TGTGCCAGCAGCCAAGGGGGGGTCCTGGAGGGTGAGCAGTTCTTC
j_call: TRBJ1-6; v_call: TRBV5-1; clone_size: once; d_call: -; cdr3_aa: CASSLPQDGAPLHF; cdr3_nt: TGCGCCAGCAGCTTGCCACAGGATGGGGCACCCCTCCACTTT
j_call: TRBJ1-2; v_call: TRBV19; clone_size: -; d_call: -; cdr3_aa: CASRGAANYGYTF; cdr3_nt: TGTGCCAGTAGAGGAGCAGCTAACTATGGCTACACCTTC
j_call: TRBJ2-1; v_call: TRBV4-2; clone_size: once; d_call: -; cdr3_aa: CASSQDFSGNSYNEQFF; cdr3_nt: TGTGCCAGCAGCCAAGATTTTTCAGGGAACTCCTACAATGAGCAGTTCTTC
j_call: TRBJ1-1; v_call: TRBV2; clone_size: -; d_call: -; cdr3_aa: CASSERNTEAFF; cdr3_nt: TGTGCCAGCAGTGAACGGAACACTGAAGCTTTCTTT
j_call: TRBJ2-4; v_call: TRBV2; clone_size: -; d_call: TRBD1; cdr3_aa: CASSRLDRGSKNIQYF; cdr3_nt: TGTGCCAGCAGCCGCTTGGACAGGGGTTCCAAAAACATTCAGTACTTC
j_call: TRBJ2-3; v_call: TRBV7-2; clone_size: -; d_call: TRBD2; cdr3_aa: CASSQRGAGTDTQYF; cdr3_nt: TGTGCCAGCAGCCAGCGGGGCGCCGGCACAGATACGCAGTATTTT
j_call: TRBJ2-7; v_call: TRBV4-1; clone_size: -; d_call: -; cdr3_aa: CASSQEYRYEQYF; cdr3_nt: TGCGCCAGCAGCCAAGAATACCGGTACGAGCAGTACTTC
j_call: TRBJ2-5; v_call: TRBV15; clone_size: -; d_call: TRBD1; cdr3_aa: CATSAKGTGERETQYF; cdr3_nt: TGTGCCACCAGCGCAAAAGGGACAGGGGAGAGAGAGACCCAGTACTTC
j_call: TRBJ2-2; v_call: TRBV9; clone_size: few; d_call: TRBD2; cdr3_aa: CASSVVSGGTGELFF; cdr3_nt: TGTGCCAGCAGCGTAGTTAGCGGGGGGACCGGGGAGCTGTTTTTT
j_call: TRBJ2-7; v_call: TRBV18; clone_size: -; d_call: TRBD1; cdr3_aa: CASSYDRVYEQYF; cdr3_nt: TGTGCCAGCTCCTACGACAGGGTTTACGAGCAGTACTTC
j_call: TRBJ1-5; v_call: TRBV2; clone_size: few; d_call: TRBD1; cdr3_aa: CASSGAGGLNQPQHF; cdr3_nt: TGTGCCAGCAGTGGGGCAGGGGGACTCAATCAGCCCCAGCATTTT
j_call: TRBJ1-1; v_call: TRBV5-4; clone_size: few; d_call: -; cdr3_aa: CASSRKTGNTEAFF; cdr3_nt: TGTGCCAGCAGCCGCAAGACAGGGAACACTGAAGCTTTCTTT
j_call: TRBJ2-3; v_call: TRBV2; clone_size: -; d_call: -; cdr3_aa: CASTGGNTDTQYF; cdr3_nt: TGTGCCAGCACTGGGGGGAACACAGATACGCAGTATTTT
j_call: TRBJ2-1; v_call: TRBV2; clone_size: once; d_call: -; cdr3_aa: CASSRPSRNNEQFF; cdr3_nt: TGTGCCAGCAGCAGGCCGTCGCGAAACAATGAGCAGTTCTTC
j_call: TRBJ2-3; v_call: TRBV27; clone_size: few; d_call: -; cdr3_aa: CASSLGWETDTQYF; cdr3_nt: TGTGCCAGCAGCCTAGGGTGGGAGACAGATACGCAGTATTTT
j_call: TRBJ1-3; v_call: TRBV11-2; clone_size: -; d_call: -; cdr3_aa: CASSLTDSGNTIYF; cdr3_nt: TGTGCCAGCAGCTTGACTGACTCTGGAAACACCATATATTTT
j_call: TRBJ2-2; v_call: TRBV7-9; clone_size: -; d_call: -; cdr3_aa: CASSLLRGGDDTGELFF; cdr3_nt: TGTGCCAGCAGCTTACTTAGAGGGGGGGACGACACCGGGGAGCTGTTTTTT
j_call: TRBJ1-2; v_call: TRBV19; clone_size: -; d_call: TRBD1; cdr3_aa: CASSIDPDRGWSYTF; cdr3_nt: TGTGCCAGTAGTATAGACCCCGACAGGGGCTGGAGCTACACCTTC
j_call: TRBJ2-3; v_call: TRBV4-1; clone_size: -; d_call: TRBD1; cdr3_aa: CASSPETGGLSDTQYF; cdr3_nt: TGCGCCAGCAGCCCAGAGACAGGGGGCCTTTCGGATACGCAGTATTTT
j_call: TRBJ1-5; v_call: TRBV5-6; clone_size: once; d_call: -; cdr3_aa: CASSRGGYRGTNQPQHF; cdr3_nt: TGTGCCAGCAGCCGGGGGGGGTATAGGGGCACCAATCAGCCCCAGCATTTT
j_call: TRBJ1-4; v_call: TRBV7-5; clone_size: -; d_call: -; cdr3_aa: CARRPQGNGEKLFF; cdr3_nt: TGTGCCAGGAGACCACAGGGGAACGGAGAAAAACTGTTTTTT
j_call: TRBJ1-2; v_call: TRBV7-9; clone_size: -; d_call: -; cdr3_aa: CASSLGAALGDYGYTF; cdr3_nt: TGTGCCAGCAGCTTGGGGGCCGCTCTCGGGGACTATGGCTACACCTTC
j_call: TRBJ2-5; v_call: TRBV7-6; clone_size: -; d_call: TRBD2; cdr3_aa: CASSLSLAGVETQYF; cdr3_nt: TGTGCCAGCAGCTTATCACTAGCGGGGGTAGAGACCCAGTACTTC
j_call: TRBJ1-2; v_call: TRBV5-1; clone_size: -; d_call: TRBD1; cdr3_aa: CASSSGQGVDGYTF; cdr3_nt: TGCGCCAGCAGCTCTGGACAGGGGGTTGATGGCTACACCTTC
j_call: TRBJ1-1; v_call: TRBV7-3; clone_size: -; d_call: -; cdr3_aa: CASSLNGIRQSKAFF; cdr3_nt: TGTGCCAGCAGCTTAAATGGGATCCGACAGTCCAAAGCTTTCTTT
j_call: TRBJ1-1; v_call: TRBV27; clone_size: -; d_call: TRBD1; cdr3_aa: CASSPRTGTGNTEAFF; cdr3_nt: TGTGCCAGCAGTCCCCGGACAGGGACGGGGAACACTGAAGCTTTCTTT
j_call: TRBJ1-2; v_call: TRBV7-9; clone_size: -; d_call: -; cdr3_aa: CASSLFLGANYGYTF; cdr3_nt: TGTGCCAGCAGCCTTTTCTTAGGGGCTAACTATGGCTACACCTTC
j_call: TRBJ2-5; v_call: TRBV5-1; clone_size: -; d_call: TRBD1; cdr3_aa: CASRWDSRETQYF; cdr3_nt: TGCGCCAGCAGGTGGGACAGTAGGGAGACCCAGTACTTC
j_call: TRBJ1-3; v_call: TRBV15; clone_size: once; d_call: -; cdr3_aa: CATSIAPLSRLTGNTIYF; cdr3_nt: TGTGCCACCAGCATAGCCCCCCTCTCGCGTTTAACTGGAAACACCATATATTTT
j_call: TRBJ2-1; v_call: TRBV29-1; clone_size: -; d_call: -; cdr3_aa: CSVRQGGSYNEQFF; cdr3_nt: TGCAGCGTTCGCCAGGGGGGCTCCTACAATGAGCAGTTCTTC
j_call: TRBJ1-1; v_call: TRBV5-1; clone_size: -; d_call: TRBD1; cdr3_aa: CASSAAGGLGSEAFF; cdr3_nt: TGCGCCAGCAGCGCGGCAGGGGGCTTAGGTTCTGAAGCTTTCTTT
j_call: TRBJ1-6; v_call: TRBV18; clone_size: -; d_call: -; cdr3_aa: CASSPGQGLNSPLHF; cdr3_nt: TGTGCCAGCTCACCAGGGCAAGGACTTAATTCACCCCTCCACTTT
j_call: TRBJ1-1; v_call: TRBV7-8; clone_size: once; d_call: -; cdr3_aa: CASSEGQNTEAFF; cdr3_nt: TGTGCCAGCAGCGAAGGACAGAACACTGAAGCTTTCTTT
j_call: TRBJ1-4; v_call: TRBV5-1; clone_size: -; d_call: TRBD1; cdr3_aa: CASSDSGTVNEKLFF; cdr3_nt: TGCGCCAGCAGCGACTCCGGGACAGTTAATGAAAAACTGTTTTTT
j_call: TRBJ1-4; v_call: TRBV27; clone_size: -; d_call: -; cdr3_aa: CASSPRPGYANEKLFF; cdr3_nt: TGTGCCAGCAGTCCCCGCCCGGGGTACGCTAATGAAAAACTGTTTTTT
j_call: TRBJ1-2; v_call: TRBV6-1; clone_size: few; d_call: -; cdr3_aa: CASSEVLQYYGYTF; cdr3_nt: TGTGCCAGCAGTGAAGTTTTACAATACTATGGCTACACCTTC
j_call: TRBJ2-2; v_call: TRBV30; clone_size: -; d_call: TRBD2; cdr3_aa: CAWRWEGYRELFF; cdr3_nt: TGTGCCTGGAGATGGGAGGGTTATAGGGAGCTGTTTTTT
j_call: TRBJ2-2; v_call: TRBV5-1; clone_size: -; d_call: TRBD1; cdr3_aa: CASSLVTGANTGELFF; cdr3_nt: TGCGCCAGCAGCCTGGTGACAGGGGCGAACACCGGGGAGCTGTTTTTT
j_call: TRBJ2-7; v_call: TRBV10-3; clone_size: -; d_call: TRBD1; cdr3_aa: CAISDRQGSYEQYF; cdr3_nt: TGTGCCATCAGCGACCGACAGGGCTCCTACGAGCAGTACTTC
j_call: TRBJ1-6; v_call: TRBV5-1; clone_size: -; d_call: -; cdr3_aa: CASTRQKNSPLHF; cdr3_nt: TGCGCCAGCACAAGACAGAAAAATTCACCCCTCCACTTT
j_call: TRBJ1-5; v_call: TRBV5-5; clone_size: -; d_call: -; cdr3_aa: CASSHGLYSNQPQHF; cdr3_nt: TGTGCCAGCAGCCACGGACTGTATAGCAATCAGCCCCAGCATTTT
j_call: TRBJ2-2; v_call: TRBV19; clone_size: -; d_call: -; cdr3_aa: CASSIYGHRPNTGELFF; cdr3_nt: TGTGCCAGTAGTATTTATGGACACCGCCCGAACACCGGGGAGCTGTTTTTT
j_call: TRBJ1-2; v_call: TRBV29-1; clone_size: -; d_call: -; cdr3_aa: CSVVDPGTSGGYTF; cdr3_nt: TGCAGCGTTGTGGACCCCGGGACATCGGGGGGCTACACCTTC
j_call: TRBJ1-3; v_call: TRBV6-7; clone_size: few; d_call: -; cdr3_aa: CASSLSRGGNTIYF; cdr3_nt: TGTGCCAGCAGTTTAAGTCGGGGTGGAAACACCATATATTTT
j_call: TRBJ2-7; v_call: TRBV7-2; clone_size: -; d_call: TRBD2; cdr3_aa: CASSSRLAGSYEQYF; cdr3_nt: TGTGCCAGCAGCTCTAGACTAGCGGGATCCTACGAGCAGTACTTC
j_call: TRBJ2-5; v_call: TRBV28; clone_size: -; d_call: -; cdr3_aa: CASSLPPGGLETQYF; cdr3_nt: TGTGCCAGCAGTCTCCCACCCGGGGGGCTGGAGACCCAGTACTTC
j_call: TRBJ1-6; v_call: TRBV4-1; clone_size: -; d_call: -; cdr3_aa: CASSQEGSSYNSPLHF; cdr3_nt: TGCGCCAGCAGCCAAGAGGGGAGCTCCTATAATTCACCCCTCCACTTT
j_call: TRBJ2-3; v_call: TRBV19; clone_size: -; d_call: TRBD2; cdr3_aa: CASKGYLGGGATHTQYF; cdr3_nt: TGTGCCAGTAAGGGGTACTTGGGCGGGGGGGCTACTCATACGCAGTATTTT
j_call: TRBJ1-4; v_call: TRBV11-2; clone_size: once; d_call: -; cdr3_aa: CASTATNEKLFF; cdr3_nt: TGTGCCAGCACAGCAACTAATGAAAAACTGTTTTTT